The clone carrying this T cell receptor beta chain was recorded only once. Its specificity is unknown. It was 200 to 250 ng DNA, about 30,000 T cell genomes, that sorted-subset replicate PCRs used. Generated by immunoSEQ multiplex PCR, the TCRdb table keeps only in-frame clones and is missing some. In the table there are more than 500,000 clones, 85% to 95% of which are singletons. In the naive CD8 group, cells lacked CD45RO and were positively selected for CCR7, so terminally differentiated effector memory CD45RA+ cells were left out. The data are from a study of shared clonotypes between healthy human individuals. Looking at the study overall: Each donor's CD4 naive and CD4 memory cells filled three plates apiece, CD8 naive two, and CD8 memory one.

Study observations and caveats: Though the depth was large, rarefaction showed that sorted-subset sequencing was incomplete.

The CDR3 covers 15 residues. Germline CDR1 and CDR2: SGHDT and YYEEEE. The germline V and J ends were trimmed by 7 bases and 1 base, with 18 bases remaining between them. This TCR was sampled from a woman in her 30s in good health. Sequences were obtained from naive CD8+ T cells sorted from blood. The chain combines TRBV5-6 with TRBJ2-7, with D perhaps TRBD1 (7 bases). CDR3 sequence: CASGLSGQESYEQYF. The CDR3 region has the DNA TGTGCCAGCGGACTATCTGGACAGGAGTCCTACGAGCAGTACTTC.